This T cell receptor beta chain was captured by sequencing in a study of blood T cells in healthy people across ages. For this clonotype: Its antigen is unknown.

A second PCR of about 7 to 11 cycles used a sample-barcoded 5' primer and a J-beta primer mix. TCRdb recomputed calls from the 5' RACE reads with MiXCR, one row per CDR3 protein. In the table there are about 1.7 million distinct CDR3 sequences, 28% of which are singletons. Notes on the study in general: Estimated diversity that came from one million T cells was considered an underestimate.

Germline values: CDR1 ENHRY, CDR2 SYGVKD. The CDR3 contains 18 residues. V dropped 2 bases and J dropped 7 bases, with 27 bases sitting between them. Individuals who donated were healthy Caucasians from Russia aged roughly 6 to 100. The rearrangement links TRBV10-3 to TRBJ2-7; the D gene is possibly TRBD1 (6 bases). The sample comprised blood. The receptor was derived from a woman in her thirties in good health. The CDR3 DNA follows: TGTGCCATCAGTGAGCCGAATGCCGGGACACGGGGAAGATTGGAGCAGTACTTC. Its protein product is CAISEPNAGTRGRLEQYF.